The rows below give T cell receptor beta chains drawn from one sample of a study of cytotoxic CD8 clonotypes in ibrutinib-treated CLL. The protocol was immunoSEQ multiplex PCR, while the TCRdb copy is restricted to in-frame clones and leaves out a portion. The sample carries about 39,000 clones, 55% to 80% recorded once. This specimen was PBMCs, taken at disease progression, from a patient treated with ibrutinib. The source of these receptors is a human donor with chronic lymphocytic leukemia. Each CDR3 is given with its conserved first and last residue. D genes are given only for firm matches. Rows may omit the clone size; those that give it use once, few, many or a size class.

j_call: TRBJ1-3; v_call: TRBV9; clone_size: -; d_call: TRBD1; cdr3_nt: TGTGCCAGCAGCGTAGGGGACAGCTCTGGAAACACCATATATTTT; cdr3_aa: CASSVGDSSGNTIYF
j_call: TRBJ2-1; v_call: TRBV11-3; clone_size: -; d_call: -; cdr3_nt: TGTGCCAGCAGCTCGTTATCGGGAGCCCACAATGAGCAGTTCTTC; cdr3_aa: CASSSLSGAHNEQFF
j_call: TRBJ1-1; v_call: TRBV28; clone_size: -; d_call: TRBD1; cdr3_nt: TGTGCCAGCAGTGACCCGGACAGGGCCTCAGCTTTCTTT; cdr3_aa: CASSDPDRASAFF
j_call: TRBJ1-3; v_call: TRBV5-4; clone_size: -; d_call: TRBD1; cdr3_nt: TGTGCCAGCAGCCCGACAGGGGGTGGAAACACCATATATTTT; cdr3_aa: CASSPTGGGNTIYF
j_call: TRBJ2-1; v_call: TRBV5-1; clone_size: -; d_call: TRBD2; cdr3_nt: TGCGCCAGCAGCTCTGGGGGGACTAGCGGGAGTAATGAGCAGTTCTTC; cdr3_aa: CASSSGGTSGSNEQFF
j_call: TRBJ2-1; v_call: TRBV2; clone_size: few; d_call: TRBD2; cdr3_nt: TGTGCCAGCAGTGTAGGGGCTAGCGGAAATGAGCAGTTCTTC; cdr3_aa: CASSVGASGNEQFF
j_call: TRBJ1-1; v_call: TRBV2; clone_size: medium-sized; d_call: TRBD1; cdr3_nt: TGTGCCAGCAGTATCCCGGGGGGACAGGGGGAAACTGAAGCTTTCTTT; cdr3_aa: CASSIPGGQGETEAFF
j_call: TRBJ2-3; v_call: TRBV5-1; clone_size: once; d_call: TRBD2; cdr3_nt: TGCGCCAGCAGCCTGTCCGGGCTAGCGGACACAGATACGCAGTATTTT; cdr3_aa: CASSLSGLADTDTQYF
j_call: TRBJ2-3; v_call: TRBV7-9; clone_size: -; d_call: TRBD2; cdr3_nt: TGTGCCAGCAGCACACTGGCGGGAGGCCTCACAGATACGCAGTATTTT; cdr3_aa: CASSTLAGGLTDTQYF
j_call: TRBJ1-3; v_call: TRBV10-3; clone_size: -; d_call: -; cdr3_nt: TGTGCCACCATGGAACTGTCACAGGGAACAGGAAACACCATATATTTT; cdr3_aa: CATMELSQGTGNTIYF
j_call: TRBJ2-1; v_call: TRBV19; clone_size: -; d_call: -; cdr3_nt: TGTGCCACCTCACGCTCCTACAATGAGCAGTTCTTC; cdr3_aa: CATSRSYNEQFF
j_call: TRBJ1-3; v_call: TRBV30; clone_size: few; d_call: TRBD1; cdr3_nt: TGTGCCGGCGACAGGGGCTCTGGAAACACCATATATTTT; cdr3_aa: CAGDRGSGNTIYF
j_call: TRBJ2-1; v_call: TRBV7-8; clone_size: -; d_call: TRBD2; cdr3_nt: TGTGCCAGCAGCTTATCGAGCGGGAGGAGTGGCAATGAGCAGTTCTTC; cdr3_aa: CASSLSSGRSGNEQFF
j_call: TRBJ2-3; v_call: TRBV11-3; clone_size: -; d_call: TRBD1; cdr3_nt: TGTGCCAGCCGCCCGGGACAGAGCACAGATACGCAGTATTTT; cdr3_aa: CASRPGQSTDTQYF
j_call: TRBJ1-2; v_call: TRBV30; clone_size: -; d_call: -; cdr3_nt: TGTGCCTGGAGTGTAGGTCCCTTAGTCTATGGCTACACCTTC; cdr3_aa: CAWSVGPLVYGYTF
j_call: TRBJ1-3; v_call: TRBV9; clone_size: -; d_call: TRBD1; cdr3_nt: TGTGCCAGCAGCGTCGGGACAGGGTGGAACACCATATATTTT; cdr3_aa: CASSVGTGWNTIYF
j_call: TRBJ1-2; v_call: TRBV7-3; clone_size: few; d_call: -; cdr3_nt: TGTGCCAGCAGCTCCGGGGACTTCGACTATGGCTACACCTTC; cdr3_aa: CASSSGDFDYGYTF
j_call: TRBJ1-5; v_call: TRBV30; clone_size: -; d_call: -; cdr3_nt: TGTGCCTGGAGTAACACAGGGTACAATCAGCCCCAGCATTTT; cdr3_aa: CAWSNTGYNQPQHF
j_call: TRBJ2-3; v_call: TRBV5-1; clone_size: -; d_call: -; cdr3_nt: TGCGCCAGCAGCTTGGATGGGGTTAGCACAGATACGCAGTATTTT; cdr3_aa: CASSLDGVSTDTQYF
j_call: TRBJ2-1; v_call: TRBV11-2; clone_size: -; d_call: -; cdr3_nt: TGTGCCAGCAGCTTAATGCATGAGCAGTTCTTC; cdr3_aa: CASSLMHEQFF
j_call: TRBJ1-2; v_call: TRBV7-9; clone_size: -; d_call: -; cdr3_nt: TGTGCCAGCAGCTTAGGCGCCACATACTATGGCTACACCTTC; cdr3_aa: CASSLGATYYGYTF
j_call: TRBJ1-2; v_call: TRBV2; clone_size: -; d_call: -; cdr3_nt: TGTGCCAGCAGCCCACCCCAACAGGGACGAGGCTACACCTTC; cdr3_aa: CASSPPQQGRGYTF
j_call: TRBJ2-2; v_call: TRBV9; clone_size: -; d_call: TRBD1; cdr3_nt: TGTGCCAGCAGCGGGGGACAGGCCTGGACCGGGGAGCTGTTTTTT; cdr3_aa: CASSGGQAWTGELFF
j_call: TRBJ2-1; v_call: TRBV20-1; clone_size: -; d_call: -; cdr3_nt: TGCAGTGCCCTTGGCAATGAGCAGTTCTTC; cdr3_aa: CSALGNEQFF
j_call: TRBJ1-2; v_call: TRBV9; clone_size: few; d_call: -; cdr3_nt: TGTGCCAGCAGCTCGACGGGACGCTATGGCTACACCTTC; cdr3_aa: CASSSTGRYGYTF
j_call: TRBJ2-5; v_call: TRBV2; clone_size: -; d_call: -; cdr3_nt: TGTGCCAGCAGTATTTGGGCAGATCAAGAGACCCAGTACTTC; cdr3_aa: CASSIWADQETQYF